The 20 T cell receptor beta chains presented below share a single source sample, sequenced in a study of Ad26.COV2.S vaccination and SARS-CoV-2 variants. The repertoire was sequenced with immunoSEQ multiplex PCR; TCRdb's copy has only in-frame clones and lacks some. The sample lists roughly 140,000 clones; 80% to 90% were seen once. Source: peripheral blood, taken after recovery from COVID-19. The receptor source for this set is a human donor who had recovered from COVID-19.

The gene calls are TRBV7-9 and TRBJ2-2; TRBD1 is a possible D gene (6 bases). CDR1 is SEHNR and CDR2 is FQNEAQ in the germline V gene (reference sequence). This CDR3 has 19 amino acids. V was clipped by 5 bases and J by 1 base, with 23 bases between them. This chain's CDR3 is CASSPNPSDSYKNTGELFF. The CDR3 DNA reads TGTGCCAGCAGCCCGAACCCGTCGGACAGCTATAAGAACACCGGGGAGCTGTTTTTT.

The gene calls are TRBV10-3 and TRBJ2-7, with D hard to call. The germline V gene has CDR1 ENHRY and CDR2 SYGVKD. This CDR3 contains 11 residues. The V end was cut by 3 bases, the J end by 7 bases, with 7 bases between. The chain's CDR3 is CAISDIEEQYF. The CDR3 region has the DNA TGTGCCATCAGTGATATCGAGGAGCAGTACTTC.

In this sample, this clone turned up once. The chain recombines TRBV5-6 with TRBJ1-5, with TRBD1 identical over 9 bases. Germline values: CDR1 SGHDT, CDR2 YYEEEE. The length of the CDR3 is 14 residues. After removal of 4 bases from V and 4 bases from J, the junction contained 3 bases not matched to a gene. The CDR3 reads CASSPGQGNQPQHF. The CDR3 DNA reads TGTGCCAGCAGCCCGGGACAGGGAAATCAGCCCCAGCATTTT.

The rearrangement links TRBV5-4 to TRBJ1-2; D remains ambiguous. The CDR3 contains 12 residues. Germline-derived CDR1 and CDR2 are SGHNT and YYREEE (reference sequence). With 3 bases removed from V and 8 bases from J, the gap between germline ends came to 11 bases. This CDR3 is CASSSESRGYTF. CDR3 nucleotide sequence: TGTGCCAGCAGCTCCGAGTCCCGGGGCTACACCTTC.

This clone showed up just a few times. J is TRBJ2-7 and V is TRBV5-1; D is possibly TRBD1 (5 bases). Germline CDR1 and CDR2: SGHRS and YFSETQ. The CDR3 has 12 residues. V gave up 1 base and J gave up 6 bases, with 8 bases separating them. The CDR3 sequence is CASSLRGLEQYF. As DNA, the CDR3 is TGCGCCAGCAGCTTGAGGGGCCTCGAGCAGTACTTC.

The V and J genes are TRBV5-1 and TRBJ2-7; TRBD2 matches 9 bases. Looked up from germline, CDR1 is SGHRS and CDR2 is YFSETQ. V lost 0 bases to trimming and J lost 5 bases; unmatched junction nucleotides: 9. This CDR3 is built from 16 residues. The chain's CDR3 is CASSLDGTRGGHEQYF. CDR3 bases: TGCGCCAGCAGCTTGGACGGAACGCGGGGGGGCCACGAGCAGTACTTC.

The chain uses TRBV18 and TRBJ1-1; no reliable D call. Germline CDR1 and CDR2: KGHSH and LQKENI. Trimming stripped 3 bases from V and 4 bases from J, with 18 bases between. There are 16 residues in the CDR3. CDR3 sequence reads: CASSPQSSQGRTEAFF. CDR3 sequence (DNA): TGTGCCAGCTCACCGCAGAGTTCTCAAGGGCGCACTGAAGCTTTCTTT.

CDR3 DNA: TGTGCCAGCAGCCAAGCAGTCTCTGGAAACACCATATATTTT. The encoded protein is CASSQAVSGNTIYF. The V gene is TRBV3-1 (or the pseudogene TRBV3-2), the J gene TRBJ1-3, with unresolved D. Germline-derived CDR1 and CDR2 are LGHDT and YNNKEL (reference sequence). V lost 1 base to trimming and J lost 0 bases, with 4 bases between them. The CDR3 extends over 14 amino acids.

This clone was counted a few times. Germline and junction disagree at one end, which may indicate a read error. The CDR3 bases are TGCGCCAGCGGCCACGGGGACTCCTACGAGCAGTACTTC. It specifies CASGHGDSYEQYF. The chain combines TRBV4-1 with TRBJ2-7; D might be TRBD2 (5 bases). CDR3 length: 13 amino acids. Germline V gene sequence: CDR1 MGHRA, CDR2 YSYEKL.

This clone was picked up a small number of times. The rearrangement links TRBV25-1 to TRBJ1-2; D perhaps matches TRBD1 (5 bases). V was trimmed by 2 bases and J by 6 bases, leaving 16 bases between them. The CDR3 is made up of 15 amino acids. Germline lookup yields CDR1 MGHDK and CDR2 SYGVNS. The CDR3 reads CASSEGSRVLDGYTF. The CDR3 bases are TGTGCCAGCAGTGAAGGGAGCAGGGTATTGGATGGCTACACCTTC.

J is TRBJ2-5 and V is TRBV6-2 or TRBV6-3; D is uncertain. V was clipped by 4 bases and J by 5 bases, with 5 bases between them. The CDR3 sequence is 11 residues long. Germline lookup yields CDR1 MNHEY and CDR2 SVGEGT. CDR3 nucleotides: TGTGCCAGCAGTTTCCTTGAGACCCAGTACTTC. It codes for CASSFLETQYF.

The V and J genes are TRBV4-3 and TRBJ1-4, with 7 bases matching TRBD1. Losses at the gene ends were 0 bases for V and 8 bases for J; bases not matched to a gene: 6. The CDR3 has 15 residues. CDR1 LGHNA and CDR2 YSLEER come from the germline V gene. In nucleotides, the CDR3 is TGCGCCAGCAGCCAAGACCCGGGACAGCAAGAAAAACTGTTTTTT. Amino acid sequence: CASSQDPGQQEKLFF.

CDR3 coding DNA: TGCGCCAGCGGGTCCCAGTCTCCCGAAATGGGGAATGAGCAGTTCTTC. Its protein is CASGSQSPEMGNEQFF. The chain uses TRBV5-1 and TRBJ2-1; D gene unclear. The CDR3 covers 16 residues. Deletions cut 7 bases from V and 7 bases from J, with 24 bases between. The germline CDR1 and CDR2 sequences are SGHRS and YFSETQ.

The J gene is TRBJ1-5, the V gene TRBV3-1 (or the pseudogene TRBV3-2); 12 bases match TRBD1. CDR1 is LGHDT, CDR2 YNNKEL, per germline (reference sequence). J was trimmed by 7 bases and V by 1 base; bases with no gene match: 14. This CDR3 region has 19 residues. The CDR3 DNA is TGTGCCAGCAGCCAAGCATTGATACGGGACAGGGGGCAGGGGCAGCCCCAGCATTTT. Amino acids: CASSQALIRDRGQGQPQHF.

This sequence joins TRBV12-5 and TRBJ1-1; D is possibly TRBD1 (6 bases). The CDR3 has 20 residues. Trimming removed 2 bases at V and 1 base at J, with 26 bases between. Germline V gene lookup returns CDR1 LGHNT and CDR2 FRNRAP. DNA for the CDR3: TGTGCTAGTGGTTTGAAAATCCCGAATTCGAGGACAGCACAGAACACTGAAGCTTTCTTT. It translates to CASGLKIPNSRTAQNTEAFF.

This clone has only a few counts. CDR3 protein: CASSPTGGGQPQHF. The CDR3 DNA reads as TGTGCCAGCAGCCCCACAGGGGGCGGTCAGCCCCAGCATTTT. This chain links TRBV28 with TRBJ1-5; 9 nucleotides align to TRBD1. With V trimmed by 6 bases and J by 6 bases, 6 bases remained unmatched. This CDR3 comprises 14 residues. Germline V gene data show CDR1 as MDHEN and CDR2 as SYDVKM.

This clone appeared once. V gene TRBV25-1 combines with J gene TRBJ2-7, with 8 nucleotides matching TRBD1. The CDR3 consists of 17 residues. Trimming took 5 bases from V and 0 from J; bases not matched to a gene: 12. Germline V gene sequence: CDR1 MGHDK, CDR2 SYGVNS. The CDR3 is CASSQNRDRSGSYEQYF. The CDR3 DNA reads as TGTGCCAGCAGTCAAAACCGGGACAGGTCCGGCTCCTACGAGCAGTACTTC.

The chain employs TRBV28 and TRBJ1-3; D is unclear. Germline V gene sequence: CDR1 MDHEN, CDR2 SYDVKM. CDR3 length: 14 amino acids. Between the trimmed V and J ends, which lost 7 bases and 0 bases, there was a span of 10 bases. CDR3 loop: CASKEGSSGNTIYF. The DNA of the CDR3 is TGTGCCAGCAAGGAAGGAAGCTCTGGAAACACCATATATTTT.

This chain links TRBV16 with TRBJ2-2, with D hard to call. V gave up 5 bases and J gave up 0 bases, with 7 bases separating them. The CDR3 is 14 amino acids. Germline values: CDR1 KGHSY, CDR2 FQNENV. CDR3 DNA: TGTGCCAGCAGCGCGACACCGAACACCGGGGAGCTGTTTTTT. It encodes CASSATPNTGELFF.

The rearrangement links TRBV6-5 to TRBJ1-2; 8 nucleotides align to TRBD1. The germline CDR1 and CDR2 sequences are MNHEY and SVGAGI. Losses at the gene ends were 5 bases for V and 8 bases for J; bases not matched to a gene: 7. The CDR3 runs to 13 residues. The CDR3 DNA reads as TGTGCCAGCAGTATGGACAGGGCGCAGGGCTACACCTTC. It is translated as CASSMDRAQGYTF.